A single sample is the source of the 29 T cell receptor beta chains below, sequenced in a study of cytomegalovirus exposure and HLA in healthy donors. Researchers ran the PCR with 60 Vbeta and 13 Jbeta primers. Sequenced by immunoSEQ multiplex PCR; TCRdb stores in-frame clones only, minus some. The repertoire holds roughly 160,000 clones, roughly 80% seen once, with approximately 2.3% in the top ten. The sample taken for sequencing was PBMCs. Receptors were obtained from a female donor in good health and CMV-seronegative.

CDR3 bases: TGTGCCAGTAGTTGGGTTTCGTCGGAGGTGCCCACTGAAGCTTTCTTT. This sequence encodes CASSWVSSEVPTEAFF. The chain carries TRBV19 and TRBJ1-1; the D is unclear. V was shortened by 5 bases and J by 4 bases, with 20 bases between the two germline ends. The germline CDR1 and CDR2 sequences are LNHDA and SQIVND (reference sequence). This CDR3 region has 16 residues.

The CDR3 here is CSVGETGGADTQYF. CDR3 in DNA: TGCAGCGTTGGGGAGACAGGGGGCGCAGATACGCAGTATTTT. The J gene is TRBJ2-3, the V gene TRBV29-1; 10 bases are shared with TRBD1. CDR1 SQVTM and CDR2 ANQGSEA come from the germline V gene. This CDR3 contains 14 residues. Trimming at V came to 4 bases and at J to 4 bases, leaving 5 bases not matched to a gene.

The chain uses TRBV9 and TRBJ1-1, with D perhaps matching TRBD1 (5 bases). Trimming took off 1 base at V and 3 bases at J, with 10 bases between the two ends. The germline CDR1 and CDR2 sequences are SGDLS and YYNGEE. The CDR3 is 14 residues long. The CDR3 loop is CASSVLTGDTEAFF. The CDR3 DNA is TGTGCCAGCAGCGTACTTACGGGGGACACTGAAGCTTTCTTT.

The sample holds a few counts of this clone. This rearrangement joins TRBV5-1 to TRBJ2-1, with 8 bases lining up with TRBD1. Germline-derived CDR1 and CDR2 are SGHRS and YFSETQ. Unmatched junction bases numbered 6, after V lost 7 bases and J lost 0 bases. This CDR3 spans 15 amino acids. CDR3 nucleotides: TGCGCCAGCTCGAATGGACAGGGCTCCTACAATGAGCAGTTCTTC. Protein: CASSNGQGSYNEQFF.

This chain joins TRBV4-2 and TRBJ2-6, with 9 bases fitting TRBD1. The CDR3 is made up of 20 amino acids. Germline-derived CDR1 and CDR2 are LGHNA and YNFKEQ. J gave up 0 bases and V 1 base, and 10 bases lay outside the gene matches. CDR3 sequence reads: CASSQVQMGQGFSGANVLTF. The CDR3 DNA follows: TGTGCCAGCAGCCAAGTGCAAATGGGACAGGGATTCTCTGGGGCCAACGTCCTGACTTTC.

The chain uses TRBV7-9 and TRBJ1-1; a weak D match, TRBD1 (6 bases). CDR3 length: 15 amino acids. CDR1 is SEHNR, CDR2 FQNEAQ, per germline (reference sequence). Trimming stripped 7 bases from V and 3 bases from J, with 18 bases between. CDR3 sequence: CASTDAATGHTEAFF. Written as DNA, the CDR3 is TGTGCCAGCACCGACGCCGCGACAGGTCACACTGAAGCTTTCTTT.

The rearrangement links TRBV7-2 to TRBJ1-4; possible D gene TRBD1, 5 bases. Trimming left V 4 bases short and J 7 bases short, with 19 bases between. This CDR3 is built from 16 residues. Germline CDR1 SGHTA, CDR2 FQGNSA. CDR3 bases: TGTGCCAGCAGCTCCTATTCCACGGGGGGAAGTGAAAAACTGTTTTTT. As protein: CASSSYSTGGSEKLFF.

This clone was detected only a few times. The chain recombines TRBV7-9 with TRBJ1-3, with a weak D call TRBD1 (5 bases). This CDR3 has 15 amino acids. Trimming shortened V by 4 bases and J by 4 bases, and 14 bases separated the two germline ends. Germline assignment: CDR1 SEHNR and CDR2 FQNEAQ (reference sequence). CDR3 sequence: CASSSQRGNGNTIYF. The CDR3 DNA reads as TGTGCCAGCAGCTCACAAAGGGGAAACGGAAACACCATATATTTT. Looking up the rest from reference TRBV7-9 and TRBJ1-3 gives the full variable domain: DTGVSQNPRHKITKRGQNVTFRCDPISEHNRLYWYRQTLGQGPEFLTYFQNEAQLEKSRLLSDRFSAERPKGSFSTLEIQRTEQGDSAMYLCASSSQRGNGNTIYFGEGSWLTVV.

V gene TRBV19 combines with J gene TRBJ2-1; tentative D call: TRBD2 (6 bases). Trimming shortened V by 3 bases and J by 4 bases, and 13 bases separated the two germline ends. Looked up from germline, CDR1 is LNHDA and CDR2 is SQIVND (reference sequence). CDR3 size: 15 residues. This CDR3 is CASSIGQGLYNEQFF. In nucleotides, the CDR3 is TGTGCCAGTAGTATCGGGCAGGGACTTTACAATGAGCAGTTCTTC.

J is TRBJ2-5 and V is TRBV28; 7 bases map to TRBD2. Germline trimming cut 4 bases from V and 11 bases from J; bases unmatched to any gene: 7. The V gene's germline CDR1 is MDHEN and CDR2 SYDVKM. The CDR3 has 12 amino acids. Here the CDR3 reads CASSYRSGEQYF. As DNA, the CDR3 is TGTGCCAGCAGTTACCGCAGCGGGGAGCAGTACTTC.

This clone was seen a handful of times. The junction does not match germline at one end; this may be a read error. This sequence joins TRBV6-1 and TRBJ1-5; 9 bases line up with TRBD1. The CDR3 length is 16 residues. Germline CDR1 MNHNS, CDR2 SASEGT. The CDR3 DNA reads as TGTGCCAGCAGCGAAGGAGAGACAGGGGGACATCAGCCCCAGCATTTT. Amino acid sequence: CASSEGETGGHQPQHF.

This chain joins TRBV7-2 and TRBJ2-1; tentatively, D is TRBD2 (5 bases). The V end was cut by 1 base, the J end by 4 bases, with 17 bases between. The CDR3 length is 17 residues. Germline V gene lookup returns CDR1 SGHTA and CDR2 FQGNSA. CDR3 loop: CASSLVLVAPSYNEQFF. For the CDR3, the DNA is TGTGCCAGCAGCTTAGTGCTGGTAGCGCCATCATACAATGAGCAGTTCTTC.

The chain recombines TRBV6-6 with TRBJ2-4, with 11 bases that match TRBD2. CDR3 length: 16 residues. Germline trimming cut 4 bases from V and 9 bases from J; bases unmatched to any gene: 11. Germline values: CDR1 MNHNY, CDR2 SVGAGI (reference sequence). CDR3 coding DNA: TGTGCCAGCAGTTCCGGCATAGCGGGGGGGCAGGGCATTCAGTACTTC. It specifies CASSSGIAGGQGIQYF.

The chain has TRBV2 and TRBJ1-5; 10 nucleotides agree with TRBD1. CDR3 size: 17 residues. V lost 4 bases, J lost 0 bases, and 6 bases stayed unmatched. Germline V gene lookup returns CDR1 SNHLY and CDR2 FYNNEI. This CDR3 reads CASSGNRDRGSNQPQHF. The DNA for the CDR3 is TGTGCCAGCAGTGGCAACCGGGACAGGGGTAGCAATCAGCCCCAGCATTTT.

The V gene is TRBV20-1, the J gene TRBJ1-1; tentatively, D is TRBD1 (6 bases). The germline V and J ends were trimmed by 3 bases and 9 bases, with 11 bases remaining between them. Germline V gene data show CDR1 as DFQATT and CDR2 as SNEGSKA (reference sequence). The CDR3 runs to 11 residues. The CDR3 bases are TGCAGTGCTAGGGCAGGGGAGAAAGCTTTCTTT. Amino acid sequence: CSARAGEKAFF.

V is TRBV11-2 and J is TRBJ1-2, with no clear D. Trimming cost V 0 bases and J 3 bases, with 17 bases left between them. This CDR3 is built from 17 residues. Germline V gene data show CDR1 as SGHAT and CDR2 as FQNNGV. In DNA, the CDR3 is TGTGCCAGCAGCTTAGATCGAGGTTTAGGATCCCACTATGGCTACACCTTC. Protein sequence: CASSLDRGLGSHYGYTF.

This sequence joins TRBV10-2 and TRBJ1-1, with unresolved D. Germline CDR1 WSHSY, CDR2 SAAADI. The CDR3 consists of 14 residues. V shed 4 bases and J shed 1 base, with 10 bases lying between them. The CDR3 loop reads CASSVEGPNTEAFF. The DNA of the CDR3 is TGCGCCAGCAGTGTGGAGGGCCCGAACACTGAAGCTTTCTTT.

The chain is built from TRBV30 and TRBJ1-6, with 7 bases matching TRBD1. This CDR3 contains 13 residues. Losses at the gene ends were 7 bases for V and 8 bases for J; bases not matched to a gene: 8. Germline V CDR1 and CDR2: GTSNPN, SVGIG (reference sequence). Here the CDR3 reads CALRTGRYSPLHF. As DNA, the CDR3 is TGTGCCTTGAGGACAGGCCGCTATTCACCCCTCCACTTT.

The chain joins TRBV7-2 to TRBJ1-2, with 7 bases matching TRBD1. Germline trimming cut 5 bases from V and 8 bases from J; bases unmatched to any gene: 14. Germline CDR1 reads SGHTA; CDR2 reads FQGNSA. The CDR3 totals 15 residues. CDR3 protein: CASSRYRQGEEGYTF. As DNA, the CDR3 is TGTGCCAGCAGCCGTTACCGGCAGGGGGAAGAAGGCTACACCTTC.

The V call is TRBV28, the J call TRBJ2-5, with a possible D match to TRBD2 (6 bases). V was clipped by 5 bases and J by 2 bases, with 21 bases between them. The germline CDR1 and CDR2 sequences are MDHEN and SYDVKM. The CDR3 covers 17 residues. The CDR3 DNA is TGTGCCAGCAGTCCTCGGGCGGGGCGGGGAAATCAAGAGACCCAGTACTTC. Residues: CASSPRAGRGNQETQYF.

The rearrangement joins TRBV7-2 to TRBJ2-3, with D possibly TRBD2 on 6 matching bases. The CDR3 is 13 amino acids. Germline V gene lookup returns CDR1 SGHTA and CDR2 FQGNSA. Trimming left V 8 bases short and J 0 bases short, with 9 bases between. This chain's CDR3 is CASLSGSTDTQYF. For the CDR3, the DNA is TGTGCCAGCCTCAGCGGGAGCACAGATACGCAGTATTTT.

The chain joins TRBV13 to TRBJ2-7; D unresolved. Trimming removed 3 bases at V and 7 bases at J, with 16 bases between. The CDR3 sequence is 14 residues long. The V gene's germline CDR1 is PRHDT and CDR2 FYEKMQ (reference sequence). The CDR3 DNA reads as TGTGCCAGCAGCTTTGGCCAGGTCCTACGGGAGCAGTACTTC. It codes for CASSFGQVLREQYF.

This chain links TRBV30 with TRBJ1-2, with a possible D match to TRBD1 (5 bases). The CDR3 totals 12 residues. The germline gives CDR1 GTSNPN, CDR2 SVGIG (reference sequence). V was cut by 5 bases and J by 3 bases, with 10 bases left in between. The CDR3 DNA sequence: TGTGCCTGGTCCACAGGAGACTATGGCTACACCTTC. Translation: CAWSTGDYGYTF.

The V gene is TRBV19, the J gene TRBJ1-2, with TRBD1 matching 8 bases. CDR3 size: 15 residues. V shed 6 bases and J 6 bases; nucleotides not matched to a gene: 12. In germline, CDR1 is LNHDA, CDR2 SQIVND (reference sequence). CDR3 loop: CASRHRTGNWHGYTF. The DNA of the CDR3 is TGTGCCAGTAGACACAGGACAGGGAATTGGCATGGCTACACCTTC.

The gene calls are TRBV7-3 and TRBJ2-5; the match to TRBD2 covers 9 bases. In germline, CDR1 is SGHTA, CDR2 FQGTGA. The CDR3 runs 16 residues. Trimming took 2 bases from V and 3 from J; bases not matched to a gene: 7. As DNA, the CDR3 is TGTGCCAGCAGCTTATATTGCGGGAGGGCCAAAGAGACCCAGTACTTC. Amino acids: CASSLYCGRAKETQYF.

The J gene is TRBJ2-3, the V gene TRBV6-5; TRBD1 is a possible D gene (7 bases). CDR1 is MNHEY, CDR2 SVGAGI, per germline. Trimming left V 3 bases short and J 4 bases short, with 14 bases between. The CDR3 covers 15 residues. The CDR3 DNA reads as TGTGCCAGCAGTTATACGGGCAGGGGGGCAGATACGCAGTATTTT. Protein product: CASSYTGRGADTQYF.

The chain couples TRBV18 to TRBJ1-4; D might be TRBD1 (5 bases). Germline V lookup: CDR1 KGHSH, CDR2 LQKENI. The CDR3 runs 14 residues. The ends were cut back, 3 bases at V and 7 bases at J, with 12 bases in the middle. The DNA of the CDR3 is TGTGCCAGCTCACCGACAGTTGGTCGTGAAAAACTGTTTTTT. Translated: CASSPTVGREKLFF.

The CDR3 protein is CASSGRGGYTF. In DNA form, the CDR3 reads TGTGCCAGCAGCGGAAGGGGTGGCTACACCTTC. This chain links TRBV6-9 with TRBJ1-2, with a tentative D call TRBD1 (5 bases). V was cut by 6 bases and J by 7 bases, with 9 bases left in between. This CDR3 comprises 11 residues. From germline, CDR1 is MNHGY and CDR2 SVAAGI.

The sample holds a few counts of this clone. The chain recombines TRBV9 with TRBJ2-7; D is unresolved. Trimming removed 0 bases at V and 6 bases at J, with 16 bases between. Germline assignment: CDR1 SGDLS and CDR2 YYNGEE. CDR3 length: 15 amino acids. CDR3 sequence reads: CASSVEPTDMAEQYF. CDR3 sequence (DNA): TGTGCCAGCAGCGTAGAGCCGACTGATATGGCCGAGCAGTACTTC.